These 29 T cell receptor beta chains originate from one sample sequenced in a study of pediatric ulcerative colitis. The method was immunoSEQ multiplex PCR; TCRdb's version includes in-frame clones alone and lacks a portion of them. This sample has around 64,000 clones, with less than 90% found just once. The sequenced sample consisted of blood. The receptors stem from a boy between 10 and 17 years old with severe ulcerative colitis.

The chain combines TRBV2 with TRBJ1-1; D remains unclear. Germline CDR1 and CDR2: SNHLY and FYNNEI. Trimming cost V 3 bases and J 9 bases, with 14 bases left between them. This CDR3 region has 13 residues. The CDR3: CASSDPPNSQAFF. CDR3 nucleotides: TGTGCCAGCAGTGATCCCCCTAACTCGCAAGCTTTCTTT.

The V gene is TRBV10-1, the J gene TRBJ2-1, with D possibly being TRBD1 (5 bases). V lost 5 bases and J lost 7, with 6 bases in between. Germline loops: CDR1 WNHNN, CDR2 SYGVQD (reference sequence). CDR3 length: 11 residues. CDR3 coding DNA: TGCGCCAGCAGTAGGGGTAATGAGCAGTTCTTC. It translates to CASSRGNEQFF.

This clone showed up just a few times. V gene TRBV6-4 combines with J gene TRBJ1-5; no clear D gene. Trimming took 2 bases from V and 4 from J, leaving 9 bases between them. Germline V gene data show CDR1 as MRHNA and CDR2 as SNTAGT. There are 14 residues in the CDR3. CDR3 DNA sequence: TGTGCCAGCAGTGACACCCTCGGGAATCAGCCCCAGCATTTT. Translated, it gives CASSDTLGNQPQHF.

This chain connects TRBV6-1 to TRBJ2-4; 7 bases agree with TRBD2. V shed 3 bases, J shed 0 bases, and the junction held 2 bases outside the gene matches. The CDR3 sequence is 15 residues long. Germline values: CDR1 MNHNS, CDR2 SASEGT. The CDR3 nucleotides read TGTGCCAGCAGTGATACTAGCGTAGCCAAAAACATTCAGTACTTC. Translated: CASSDTSVAKNIQYF.

In nucleotides, the CDR3 is TGTGCTAGTGGTTTGGTAGGGACCCCCCCCGGGGAGCTGTTTTTT. It specifies CASGLVGTPPGELFF. The chain joins TRBV12-5 to TRBJ2-2; D is tentatively TRBD1 or TRBD2 (5 bases each). Per germline, CDR1 LGHNT and CDR2 FRNRAP. The CDR3 has 15 residues. Trimming shortened V by 0 bases and J by 6 bases, and 11 bases separated the two germline ends.

The chain combines TRBV7-9 with TRBJ1-1; no definite D call. Trimming took off 0 bases at V and 8 bases at J, with 7 bases between the two ends. Germline V gene sequence: CDR1 SEHNR, CDR2 FQNEAQ (reference sequence). This CDR3 has 12 amino acids. The CDR3 region is CASSLAGFEAFF. CDR3 in DNA: TGTGCCAGCAGCTTAGCAGGGTTCGAAGCTTTCTTT.

This chain joins TRBV15 and TRBJ2-7; D unclear. Germline V gene lookup returns CDR1 LNHNV and CDR2 YYDKDF (reference sequence). CDR3 length: 14 residues. The V gene lost 8 bases and the J gene lost 2 bases, with 16 bases spanning the gap. Written as DNA, the CDR3 is TGTGCCACCTCGTCAGGTGGCCTACCCTACGAGCAGTACTTC. This codes for CATSSGGLPYEQYF.

This sequence joins TRBV2 and TRBJ2-7, with D unresolved. Germline CDR1 is SNHLY and CDR2 is FYNNEI. Trimming took 4 bases from V and 11 from J, leaving 21 bases between them. The CDR3 totals 14 residues. CDR3 in DNA: TGTGCCAGCAGTGCTACGGTGGTAGTTCTCTTGGAGTACTTC. Its translation is CASSATVVVLLEYF.

The V call is TRBV27, the J call TRBJ2-7, with 7 bases that match TRBD1. The ends lost 7 bases at V and 5 bases at J; junction bases unmatched: 14. Per the germline V gene, CDR1 is MNHEY and CDR2 is SMNVEV (reference sequence). The CDR3 is made up of 15 amino acids. The CDR3 here is CASKRTGALKDEQYF. CDR3 bases: TGTGCCAGCAAACGAACAGGGGCCTTAAAAGACGAGCAGTACTTC.

The chain couples TRBV6-6 to TRBJ2-1; a possible D gene is TRBD2 (5 bases). Germline CDR1 is MNHNY and CDR2 is SVGAGI (reference sequence). CDR3 size: 12 residues. V lost 11 bases and J lost 6, with 14 bases in between. The CDR3 region has the DNA TGTGCCTCCGGCGGGCCGAGCAATGAGCAGTTCTTC. It encodes CASGGPSNEQFF.

The chain employs TRBV9 and TRBJ2-1; TRBD2 matches at 10 bases. The CDR3 length is 16 residues. V shed 6 bases and J 9 bases; nucleotides not matched to a gene: 15. Germline V gives CDR1 SGDLS, CDR2 YYNGEE. The CDR3 DNA sequence: TGTGCCAGCACCTTCGCCGCCGGGACTAGCGTGCTTGAGCAGTTCTTC. Translation: CASTFAAGTSVLEQFF.

The V call is TRBV7-9, the J call TRBJ2-7; 11 bases map to TRBD2. Germline CDR1 reads SEHNR; CDR2 reads FQNEAQ (reference sequence). Trimming at V came to 5 bases and at J to 3 bases, leaving 15 bases not matched to a gene. This CDR3 comprises 18 residues. The CDR3 DNA follows: TGTGCCAGCAGCCAAGAGGGGACTAGCGGTAGCGCTGGCTACGAGCAGTACTTC. Translation gives CASSQEGTSGSAGYEQYF. Using reference TRBV7-9 and TRBJ2-7 for the parts outside the CDR3, the full variable domain is DTGVSQNPRHKITKRGQNVTFRCDPISEHNRLYWYRQTLGQGPEFLTYFQNEAQLEKSRLLSDRFSAERPKGSFSTLEIQRTEQGDSAMYLCASSQEGTSGSAGYEQYFGPGTRLTVT.

The chain has TRBV25-1 and TRBJ2-1; D gene ambiguous. This CDR3 contains 16 residues. Germline CDR1 reads MGHDK; CDR2 reads SYGVNS. The V end lost 1 base, the J end lost 3 bases, and 13 bases lay between the germline ends. Written as DNA, the CDR3 is TGTGCCAGCAGTGAATCCCCGACAAAAATCTACAATGAGCAGTTCTTC. This sequence encodes CASSESPTKIYNEQFF.

The CDR3, as DNA: TGTGCCAGCAGCTCCGCCATTCTAGTTCCTCCTTACAATGAGCAGTTCTTC. Translation gives CASSSAILVPPYNEQFF. The genes are TRBV7-8 and TRBJ2-1; no firm D call. Germline CDR1 reads SGHVS; CDR2 reads FQNEAQ. Deletions cut 4 bases from V and 4 bases from J, with 20 bases between. The CDR3 has 17 residues.

This chain links TRBV27 with TRBJ2-7; 8 bases agree with TRBD2. Germline lookup yields CDR1 MNHEY and CDR2 SMNVEV (reference sequence). This CDR3 comprises 15 residues. J lost 5 bases, V lost 6 bases, and 12 bases had no gene match. The CDR3: CASSPKAGESHEQYF. CDR3 DNA: TGTGCCAGCAGCCCCAAAGCGGGAGAGTCCCACGAGCAGTACTTC.

The genes are TRBV11-2 and TRBJ2-7; 13 nucleotides line up with TRBD2. The CDR3 has 15 residues. V lost 5 bases, J lost 4 bases, and 5 bases stayed unmatched. In germline, CDR1 is SGHAT, CDR2 FQNNGV. The CDR3 spells CASSQLTSGRYEQYF. In DNA form, the CDR3 reads TGTGCCAGCAGCCAACTGACTAGCGGGAGGTACGAGCAGTACTTC.

V and J are TRBV7-9 and TRBJ1-5; D perhaps matches TRBD1 (5 bases). The CDR3 is 15 residues long. Germline V CDR1 and CDR2: SEHNR, FQNEAQ (reference sequence). Trimming took off 5 bases at V and 7 bases at J, with 18 bases between the two ends. The CDR3 DNA reads TGTGCCAGCAGCCCCTGGGCGGGGGAGGCACAGCCCCAGCATTTT. As protein: CASSPWAGEAQPQHF.

This chain links TRBV11-3 with TRBJ2-1; 8 nucleotides align to TRBD2. The CDR3 runs to 18 residues. The V gene's germline CDR1 is SGHNT and CDR2 YENEEA. Germline trimming cut 5 bases from V and 5 bases from J; bases unmatched to any gene: 17. CDR3 DNA: TGTGCCAGCAGCCGATTCGGTACCCGGGAGGGGAAGAACAATGAGCAGTTCTTC. Its protein is CASSRFGTREGKNNEQFF.

V gene TRBV7-9 combines with J gene TRBJ1-2; D is unresolved. Trimming cost V 5 bases and J 3 bases, with 22 bases left between them. The CDR3 totals 17 residues. CDR1 is SEHNR and CDR2 is FQNEAQ in the germline V gene (reference sequence). The CDR3 coding sequence is TGTGCCAGCAGCCCCCTCCTCCTCTCTGGACGGGACTATGGCTACACCTTC. Translated, it gives CASSPLLLSGRDYGYTF.

This chain uses TRBV18 with TRBJ2-7, with 11 positions matching TRBD1. This CDR3 region has 15 residues. Germline CDR1 is KGHSH and CDR2 is LQKENI. The ends lost 4 bases at V and 3 bases at J; junction bases unmatched: 5. CDR3 residues: CASSRPGQGGYEQYF. The CDR3 region has the DNA TGTGCCAGCTCACGGCCGGGACAGGGGGGCTACGAGCAGTACTTC.

The chain carries TRBV6-5 and TRBJ1-5; D not certain. With 0 bases removed from V and 1 base from J, the gap between germline ends came to 4 bases. This CDR3 comprises 14 residues. CDR1 is MNHEY and CDR2 is SVGAGI in the germline V gene. In DNA, the CDR3 is TGTGCCAGCAGTTACTCAGGGAGCAATCAGCCCCAGCATTTT. Protein product: CASSYSGSNQPQHF.

As DNA, the CDR3 is TGTGCCAGCACCCCATCCCTTTCAGCGGACCGGAACACCGGGGAGCTGTTTTTT. Its translation: CASTPSLSADRNTGELFF. This chain joins TRBV7-9 and TRBJ2-2; weak D call: TRBD2 (5 bases). CDR1 and CDR2 from the germline V gene are SEHNR and FQNEAQ (reference sequence). The CDR3 is 18 amino acids. V lost 7 bases and J 1 base, leaving 22 bases between the germline ends.

V usage is TRBV29-1 and J usage is TRBJ2-3; TRBD2 agrees at 8 bases. Germline V lookup: CDR1 SQVTM, CDR2 ANQGSEA. The V gene end was trimmed by 1 base and the J gene end by 4 bases; junction bases not matched to a gene: 13. This CDR3 spans 17 amino acids. CDR3 loop: CSVEGVASGWVADTQYF. In DNA, the CDR3 is TGCAGCGTTGAAGGTGTTGCTAGCGGGTGGGTGGCAGATACGCAGTATTTT.

This rearrangement joins TRBV6-4 to TRBJ2-2; D is perhaps TRBD2 (5 bases). The CDR3 consists of 14 residues. Germline V gene sequence: CDR1 MRHNA, CDR2 SNTAGT. The V end lost 2 bases, the J end lost 3 bases, and 7 bases lay between the germline ends. DNA for the CDR3: TGTGCCAGCAGTGACGGGAGCGACACCGGGGAGCTGTTTTTT. Translated, it gives CASSDGSDTGELFF.

This chain links TRBV9 with TRBJ1-2, with D unresolved. Germline assignment: CDR1 SGDLS and CDR2 YYNGEE. Trimming shortened V by 2 bases and J by 0 bases, and 11 bases separated the two germline ends. The CDR3 has 15 residues. The CDR3 region has the DNA TGTGCCAGCAGCGTTGGAGACGGAGCTAACTATGGCTACACCTTC. This sequence encodes CASSVGDGANYGYTF.

The CDR3 loop is CASSFSTGVEEQYF. The CDR3 DNA reads as TGCGCCAGCAGCTTTAGTACAGGGGTAGAGGAGCAGTACTTC. The chain couples TRBV5-1 to TRBJ2-7; TRBD1 agrees at 7 bases. CDR3 length: 14 residues. V lost 2 bases and J lost 7; bases outside the gene matches: 9. Germline CDR1 is SGHRS and CDR2 is YFSETQ.

The V call is TRBV29-1, the J call TRBJ1-1; TRBD1 matches 8 bases. The V gene end was trimmed by 4 bases and the J gene end by 6 bases; junction bases not matched to a gene: 4. CDR3 size: 12 residues. Germline-derived CDR1 and CDR2 are SQVTM and ANQGSEA. CDR3: CSVGGTGSEAFF. The CDR3 DNA reads as TGCAGCGTTGGAGGGACAGGATCTGAAGCTTTCTTT.

The chain carries TRBV7-6 and TRBJ1-4; D unresolved. CDR1 is SGHVS and CDR2 is FNYEAQ in the germline V gene. V lost 0 bases, J lost 8 bases, and 7 bases lay in between. The CDR3 has 13 residues. The CDR3 region is CASSLANEEKLFF. CDR3 in DNA: TGTGCCAGCAGCTTAGCAAACGAGGAAAAACTGTTTTTT.

The gene calls are TRBV9 and TRBJ1-1; D gene ambiguous. V lost 4 bases and J 2 bases, leaving 12 bases between the germline ends. Per the germline V gene, CDR1 is SGDLS and CDR2 is YYNGEE. The CDR3 runs 14 residues. The CDR3 nucleotides read TGTGCCAGCAGCATCCCGACGGGCAACACTGAAGCTTTCTTT. It codes for CASSIPTGNTEAFF.